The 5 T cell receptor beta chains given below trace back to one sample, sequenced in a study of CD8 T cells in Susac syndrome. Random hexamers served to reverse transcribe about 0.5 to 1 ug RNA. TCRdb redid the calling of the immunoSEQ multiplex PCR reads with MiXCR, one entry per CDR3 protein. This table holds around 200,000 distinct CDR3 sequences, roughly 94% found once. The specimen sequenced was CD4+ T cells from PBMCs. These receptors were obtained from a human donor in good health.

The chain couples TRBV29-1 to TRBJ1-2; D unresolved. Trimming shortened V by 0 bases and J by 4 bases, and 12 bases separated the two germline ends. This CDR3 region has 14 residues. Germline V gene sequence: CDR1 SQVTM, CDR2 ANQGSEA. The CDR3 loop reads CSVEELSLTYGYTF. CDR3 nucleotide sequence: TGCAGCGTTGAAGAGCTCTCGTTAACCTATGGCTACACCTTC.

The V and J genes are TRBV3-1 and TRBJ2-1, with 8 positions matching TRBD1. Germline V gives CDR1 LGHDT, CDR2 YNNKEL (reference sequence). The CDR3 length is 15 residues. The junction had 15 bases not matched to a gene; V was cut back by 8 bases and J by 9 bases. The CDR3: CASYPTGAKSREQFF. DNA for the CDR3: TGTGCCAGCTACCCGACAGGGGCGAAAAGTCGTGAGCAGTTCTTC.

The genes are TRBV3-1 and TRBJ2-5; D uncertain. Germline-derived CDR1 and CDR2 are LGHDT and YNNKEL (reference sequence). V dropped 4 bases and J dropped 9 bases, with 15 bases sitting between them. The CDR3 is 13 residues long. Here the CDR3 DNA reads TGTGCCAGCAGCCCGGCCCCGGCGGATGCCCAGTACTTC. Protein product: CASSPAPADAQYF.

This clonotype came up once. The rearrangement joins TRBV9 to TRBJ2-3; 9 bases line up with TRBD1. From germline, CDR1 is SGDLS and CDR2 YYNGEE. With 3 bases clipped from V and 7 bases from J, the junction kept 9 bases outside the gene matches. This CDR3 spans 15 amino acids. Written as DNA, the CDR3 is TGTGCCAGCAGCGAAGAGGGACAGGGCACCAATACGCAGTATTTT. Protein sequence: CASSEEGQGTNTQYF.

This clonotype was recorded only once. The CDR3 here is CASSTRLAGRSYNEQFF. The CDR3 DNA reads as TGTGCCAGCAGTACCCGACTAGCGGGACGCTCCTACAATGAGCAGTTCTTC. This chain uses TRBV12-3 or TRBV12-4 with TRBJ2-1; 11 bases align to TRBD2. This CDR3 contains 17 residues. After removal of 5 bases from V and 0 bases from J, the junction contained 6 bases not matched to a gene.